This T cell receptor beta chain was sequenced for a study of cytomegalovirus exposure and HLA in healthy donors. The study ran its PCR with 60 Vbeta and 13 Jbeta primers. TCRdb keeps only in-frame clones here, not all; method: immunoSEQ multiplex PCR. The table records roughly 200,000 clones, approximately 80% of them present only once. Study conclusions and caveats: 164 TCR beta chains were listed as cytomegalovirus-associated. In a later analysis, HLA-associated TCR beta chains were more clonally expanded than equally common others.

V lost 2 bases, J lost 5 bases, and 2 bases stayed unmatched. CDR3 size: 13 residues. Germline CDR1 reads MNHEY; CDR2 reads SMNVEV (reference sequence). Note on this clone: No antigen is known for it.

The V call is TRBV27, the J call TRBJ1-2, with 7 bases fitting TRBD1. Sequencing was done on a sample of PBMCs. This TCR derives from a woman in her fifties or sixties in good health and CMV-seronegative. CDR3 protein: CASSLGTAYGYTF. In DNA, the CDR3 is TGTGCCAGCAGTTTAGGGACAGCTTATGGCTACACCTTC.